This TCR beta chain was identified in a study of OX40 agonist ivuxolimab in advanced cancers. Study at large: While on treatment, patients had intravenous ivuxolimab at 0.01 to 10 mg/kg every 2 weeks. Regarding the study as a whole: Among the lowest levels of clonal expansion were found in partial responders at 0.1-3.0 mg/kg.

As to this clone: Its antigen remains unknown.

Method: immunoSEQ multiplex PCR; TCRdb's copy keeps in-frame clones and lacks some. The sample yields 50,000 to 75,000 clones, 75% to 90% seen once. The sequencing here drew on CD4+ or CD8+ T cells sorted from blood, taken in a trial of the OX40 agonist ivuxolimab. The sequence derives from an adult with an advanced solid tumor such as melanoma, head and neck, liver or kidney cancer.

For the CDR3, the DNA is TGTGCCAGCAGTCCCCGGGACAGGGATAGGTATGGCTACACCTTC. This encodes CASSPRDRDRYGYTF. The chain has TRBV6-1 and TRBJ1-2, with 9 bases lining up with TRBD1. V shed 5 bases and J 5 bases; nucleotides not matched to a gene: 9. Germline V lookup: CDR1 MNHNS, CDR2 SASEGT. The CDR3 runs 15 residues.